These 3 T cell receptor beta chains came from one sample sequenced in a study of breast tumors, draining lymph nodes, adjacent tissues. TCRdb called the multiplex PCR reads again in MiXCR, with one record for every CDR3 protein. The table has 75,000 to 100,000 distinct CDR3 sequences, approximately 19% seen once. Axillary draining lymph nodes of breast cancer patients supplied the node samples. The sequencing input was axillary lymph node tissue. Receptors were obtained from a female donor with breast cancer. Some clones in this sample may be carry-over from other donors' samples.

This clonotype was counted many times. The chain joins TRBV6-5 to TRBJ2-7; the match to TRBD1 covers 7 bases. The CDR3 loop spans 14 amino acids. Germline values: CDR1 MNHEY, CDR2 SVGAGI. V was clipped by 7 bases and J by 1 base; unmatched bases: 7. The CDR3 protein is CASISLRGSYEQYF. The CDR3 region has the DNA TGTGCCAGCATTAGCCTCAGGGGGTCCTACGAGCAGTACTTC.

This clonotype was counted at least ten times. The junction and the germline gene differ at one end; a read error may be behind it. The rearrangement joins TRBV7-7 to TRBJ2-5, with TRBD1 identical over 10 bases. The CDR3 totals 15 residues. CDR1 is SSHAT and CDR2 is FNYEAQ in the germline V gene (reference sequence). The CDR3 DNA is TGTGCTAGCAGCACCGGGACAGGGGTATTAGAGACCCAGTACTTC. Its translation: CASSTGTGVLETQYF.

Comment on this clonotype: Given a much more abundant clone one base away, this may be a read error. The conserved final phenylalanine or tryptophan is absent from the CDR3, which likely points to a read error. This sequence joins TRBV18 and TRBJ2-7, with 10 bases lining up with TRBD1. With 8 bases clipped from V and 2 bases from J, the junction kept 0 bases outside the gene matches. CDR1 and CDR2 (germline): KGHSH, LQKENI. The CDR3 consists of 12 residues. The CDR3 spells CASGTGAYEQYL. The CDR3 DNA sequence: TGTGCCAGCGGGACAGGGGCCTACGAGCAGTACCTC.